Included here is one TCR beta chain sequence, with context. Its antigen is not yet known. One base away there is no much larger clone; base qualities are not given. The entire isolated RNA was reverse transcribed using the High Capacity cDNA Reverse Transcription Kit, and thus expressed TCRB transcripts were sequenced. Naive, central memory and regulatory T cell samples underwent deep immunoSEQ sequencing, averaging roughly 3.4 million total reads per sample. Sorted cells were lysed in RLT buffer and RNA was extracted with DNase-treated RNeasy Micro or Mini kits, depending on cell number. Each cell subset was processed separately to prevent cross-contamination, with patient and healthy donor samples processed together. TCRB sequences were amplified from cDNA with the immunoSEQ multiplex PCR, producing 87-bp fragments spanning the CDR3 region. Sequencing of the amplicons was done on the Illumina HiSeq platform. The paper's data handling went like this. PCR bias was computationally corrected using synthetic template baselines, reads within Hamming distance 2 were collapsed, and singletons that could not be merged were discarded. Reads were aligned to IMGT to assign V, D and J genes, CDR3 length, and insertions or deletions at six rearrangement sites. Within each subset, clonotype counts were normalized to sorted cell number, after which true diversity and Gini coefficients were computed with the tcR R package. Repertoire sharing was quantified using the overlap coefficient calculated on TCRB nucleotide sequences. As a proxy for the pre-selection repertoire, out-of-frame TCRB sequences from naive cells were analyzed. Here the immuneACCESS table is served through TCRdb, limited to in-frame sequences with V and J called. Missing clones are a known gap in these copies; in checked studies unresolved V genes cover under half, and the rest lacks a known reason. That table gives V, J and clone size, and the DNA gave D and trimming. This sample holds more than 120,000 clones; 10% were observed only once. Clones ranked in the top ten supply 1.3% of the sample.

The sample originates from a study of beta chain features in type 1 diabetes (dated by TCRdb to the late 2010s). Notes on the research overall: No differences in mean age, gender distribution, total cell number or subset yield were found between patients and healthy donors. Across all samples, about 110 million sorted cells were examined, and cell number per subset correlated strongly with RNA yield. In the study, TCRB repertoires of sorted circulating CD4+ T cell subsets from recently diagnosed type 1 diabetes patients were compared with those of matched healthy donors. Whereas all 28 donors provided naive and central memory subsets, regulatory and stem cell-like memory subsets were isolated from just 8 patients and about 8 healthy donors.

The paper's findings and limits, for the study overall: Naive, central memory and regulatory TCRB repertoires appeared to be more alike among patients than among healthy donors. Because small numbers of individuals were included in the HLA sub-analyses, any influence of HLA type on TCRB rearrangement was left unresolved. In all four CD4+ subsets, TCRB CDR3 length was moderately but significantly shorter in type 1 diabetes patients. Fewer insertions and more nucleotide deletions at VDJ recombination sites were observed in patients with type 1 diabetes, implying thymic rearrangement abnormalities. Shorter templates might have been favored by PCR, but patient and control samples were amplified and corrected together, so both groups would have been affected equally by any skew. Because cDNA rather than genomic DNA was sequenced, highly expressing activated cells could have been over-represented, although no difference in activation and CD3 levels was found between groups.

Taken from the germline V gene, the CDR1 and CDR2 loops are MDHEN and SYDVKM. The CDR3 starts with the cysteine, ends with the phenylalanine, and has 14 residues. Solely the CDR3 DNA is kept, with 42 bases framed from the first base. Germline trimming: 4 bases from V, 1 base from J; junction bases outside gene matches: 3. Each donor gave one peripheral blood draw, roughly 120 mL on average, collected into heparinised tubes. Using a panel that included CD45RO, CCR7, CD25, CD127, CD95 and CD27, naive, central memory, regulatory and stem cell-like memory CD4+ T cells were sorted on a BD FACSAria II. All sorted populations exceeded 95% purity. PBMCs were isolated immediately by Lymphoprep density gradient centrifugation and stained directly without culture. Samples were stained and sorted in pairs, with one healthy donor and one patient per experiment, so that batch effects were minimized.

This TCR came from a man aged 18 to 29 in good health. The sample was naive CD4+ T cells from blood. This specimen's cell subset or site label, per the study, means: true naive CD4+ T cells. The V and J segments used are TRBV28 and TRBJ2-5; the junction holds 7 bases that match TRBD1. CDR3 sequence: CASSSGQSQETQYF. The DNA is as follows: TGTGCCAGCAGTTCGGGACAGAGCCAAGAGACCCAGTACTTC.